This TCR beta chain derives from a study of T cells in Graves' hyperthyroidism and ophthalmopathy. Remarks on this clonotype: Its antigen is as yet unknown.

Researchers amplified the TCR beta CDR3 regions from RNA transcripts. The study used the HTBI primer set for a first-round RT-PCR of the TCR CDR3. MiXCR, run by TCRdb on the multiplex PCR reads, gives a single entry per CDR3 protein. The data show some 560,000 distinct CDR3 sequences, roughly 14% seen once. Points from the study as a whole: The model made its ophthalmopathy prediction, and onset followed a median about 6 months later.

Stable Graves' hyperthyroidism denoted no ophthalmopathy progression over 18 months. Uncontrolled infection, other autoimmune disease, pregnancy or lactation disqualified patients from enrolment. Diagnoses were made from clinical symptoms, serum measures (thyroxine and TRAb), thyroid ultrasound and orbital computed tomography. Material for sequencing was blood. The origin of this receptor is a woman aged 25-40 years with Graves' hyperthyroidism.

CDR3 protein: CAWSAGQGAYEQYF. In DNA form, the CDR3 reads TGTGCCTGGAGTGCCGGACAGGGGGCCTACGAGCAGTACTTC. The J gene is TRBJ2-7, the V gene TRBV30, with 10 nucleotides matching TRBD1. Germline V gene sequence: CDR1 GTSNPN, CDR2 SVGIG (reference sequence). This CDR3 is built from 14 residues. V gave up 1 base and J gave up 2 bases; unmatched junction bases: 2.